This T cell receptor beta chain was sequenced for a study of OX40 agonist ivuxolimab in advanced cancers. The assay was immunoSEQ multiplex PCR, and TCRdb's table has in-frame clones only and misses some. The sample has tens of thousands of clones, about 86% seen once. Patients had blood sampled at baseline and again on cycle 4 day 1 and cycle 7 day 1. Trimming took 6 bases from V and 8 from J, leaving 16 bases between them. This CDR3 contains 13 residues. In germline, CDR1 is MNHEY, CDR2 SVGAGI. The sequenced sample was CD4+ or CD8+ T cells sorted from blood, obtained in a trial of the OX40 agonist ivuxolimab. The origin of this receptor is an adult with an advanced solid tumor such as melanoma, head and neck, liver or kidney cancer. The rearrangement joins TRBV6-5 to TRBJ1-2; TRBD1 might be the D (5 bases). As DNA, the CDR3 is TGTGCCAGCAGCAACGAAGGTGGGACCGGCTACACCTTC. Translated: CASSNEGGTGYTF.